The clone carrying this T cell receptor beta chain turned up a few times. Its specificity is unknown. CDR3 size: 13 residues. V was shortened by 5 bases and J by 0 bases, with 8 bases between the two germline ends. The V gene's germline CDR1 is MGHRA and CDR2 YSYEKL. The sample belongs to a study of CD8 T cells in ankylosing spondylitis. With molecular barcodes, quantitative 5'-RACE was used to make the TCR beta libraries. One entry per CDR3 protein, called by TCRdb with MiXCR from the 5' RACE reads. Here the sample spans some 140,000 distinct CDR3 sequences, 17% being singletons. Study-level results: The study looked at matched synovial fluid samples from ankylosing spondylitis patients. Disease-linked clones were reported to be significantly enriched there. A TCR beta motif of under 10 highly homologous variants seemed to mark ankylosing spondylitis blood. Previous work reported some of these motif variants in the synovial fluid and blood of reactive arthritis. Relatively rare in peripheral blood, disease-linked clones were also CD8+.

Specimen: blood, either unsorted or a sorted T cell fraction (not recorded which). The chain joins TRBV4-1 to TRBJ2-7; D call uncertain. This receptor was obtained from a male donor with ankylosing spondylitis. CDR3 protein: CASSSPASYEQYF. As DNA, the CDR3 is TGCGCCAGCAGCTCCCCAGCCTCCTACGAGCAGTACTTC.